The rows below give T cell receptor beta chains drawn from one sample of a study of OX40 agonist ivuxolimab in advanced cancers. Sequenced by immunoSEQ multiplex PCR; TCRdb stores in-frame clones only, minus some. This table holds 65,000 to 95,000 clones, 80% to 95% found once. Material: CD4+ or CD8+ T cells sorted from blood, obtained in a trial of the OX40 agonist ivuxolimab. These receptors were collected from an adult with an advanced solid tumor such as melanoma, head and neck, liver or kidney cancer. Each CDR3 is given with its conserved first and last residue. The order of the fields is clone size, V gene, CDR3 length, J gene, CDR3 protein. For some rows the clone size is stated as once, few or many, or as a class when expanded; others skip it.

-,TRBV4-2,15,TRBJ2-4,CASSQEPGQQNIQYF
-,TRBV19,17,TRBJ1-2,CASSTPPGQGIDYGYTF
-,TRBV5-1,15,TRBJ2-6,CASSLTVSGANVLTF
-,TRBV7-3,13,TRBJ1-1,CASSTGQVREAFF
-,TRBV19,16,TRBJ1-4,CASYPGTGPGGEKLFF
-,TRBV7-8,16,-,CASSFAGQPASYEQYF
-,TRBV18,14,TRBJ2-7,CASSPSPGGGEQYF
-,TRBV7-3,12,TRBJ2-3,CASSPARGRLNF
-,TRBV28,17,TRBJ2-1,CASSSTLSGSSYNEQFF
once,TRBV19,15,TRBJ1-5,CASSMETASNQPQHF
-,TRBV27,19,TRBJ2-6,CASSLGLGQGASGANVLTF
-,TRBV10-3,15,TRBJ2-3,CAISEPGQGAYTQYF
-,TRBV6-1,12,TRBJ1-1,CALTKLPFEAFF
-,TRBV6-6,14,TRBJ2-5,CASSRRQGQETQYF
-,TRBV9,14,TRBJ1-4,CASSVGGAFEKLFF
-,TRBV5-8,14,TRBJ2-7,CASSLVGEGYEQYF
-,TRBV6-5,16,TRBJ1-2,CASSSWTGLYNYGYTF
-,TRBV19,15,TRBJ1-3,CASIGQAISGNTIYF
-,TRBV28,13,TRBJ2-7,CASRDSGSYEQYF
-,TRBV11-3,16,TRBJ2-1,CASSEAVSGRRNEQFF
-,TRBV5-1,14,TRBJ2-3,CASSGSGNTDTQYF
-,TRBV7-3,13,TRBJ1-1,CASSRDSDTEAFF
-,TRBV27,16,TRBJ2-5,CASSDQLAGVLETQYF
-,TRBV28,16,TRBJ1-2,CASSPPGQASNYGYTF
-,TRBV18,14,TRBJ2-3,CASSRDRDTDTQYF
-,TRBV30,13,TRBJ1-1,CAWSVQGVGTAFF
-,TRBV6-4,16,TRBJ2-1,CASSASGLAAYNEQFF
-,TRBV6-5,14,TRBJ2-5,CASSYSAMAETQYF
-,TRBV30,14,TRBJ1-2,CAWSVSGANYGYTF
-,TRBV2,13,TRBJ2-7,CASSPGTVYEQYF
-,TRBV29-1,15,TRBJ2-2,CSVGLAGLNTGELFF
few,TRBV5-1,13,TRBJ2-1,CASSRDRMNEQFF
-,TRBV28,15,TRBJ1-5,CASSPPGQGGGPQHF
-,TRBV7-9,15,TRBJ2-7,CASSLRAGQIYEQYF
-,TRBV18,14,TRBJ1-1,CASSGQSMNTEAFF
-,TRBV28,12,TRBJ1-1,CASRSQHTEAFF
once,TRBV20-1,11,TRBJ2-1,CSADRGNEQFF
-,TRBV7-3,15,TRBJ2-1,CASSPSGSSYNEQFF
-,TRBV27,17,TRBJ2-1,CASSEALLAGRMDEQFF
-,TRBV18,15,TRBJ1-5,CASSPTGAGDQPQHF